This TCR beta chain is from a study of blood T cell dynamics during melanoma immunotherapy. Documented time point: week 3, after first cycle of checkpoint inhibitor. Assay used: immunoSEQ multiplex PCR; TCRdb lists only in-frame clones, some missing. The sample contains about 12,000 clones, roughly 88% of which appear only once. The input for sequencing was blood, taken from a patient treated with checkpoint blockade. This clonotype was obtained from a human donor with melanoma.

The CDR3 coding sequence is TGTGCCAGCGCCGGGGTCAGGGGGCGAACTGAAGCTTTCTTT. This translates into CASAGVRGRTEAFF. The chain employs TRBV7-2 and TRBJ1-1; 8 bases are a match to TRBD1. The CDR3 has 14 residues. Per germline, CDR1 SGHTA and CDR2 FQGNSA. V lost 8 bases, J lost 5 bases, and 10 bases stayed unmatched.